These T cell receptor beta chains were read from a single sample in a study of cytomegalovirus exposure and HLA in healthy donors. Profiling relied on immunoSEQ multiplex PCR, and the TCRdb table lists in-frame clones only, not all of them. Found here are 200,000 to 250,000 clones, roughly 80% of them singletons; the top ten hold approximately 0.22%. Material: PBMCs. The receptor source for this set is a girl aged 2-10 years in good health and CMV-seronegative. Both conserved end residues are part of each CDR3. The D gene is left open where the match is weak. The listing skips clone size in some rows; elsewhere it reads once, few, many or a size class.

abundance	j_gene	v_gene	d_gene	CDR3aa	CDR3nt
NA	TRBJ2-2	TRBV18	NA	CASSRREGDTGELFF	TGTGCCAGCTCGCGCAGGGAAGGCGACACCGGGGAGCTGTTTTTT
NA	TRBJ2-3	TRBV5-1	TRBD1	CASRTGTGDTDTQYF	TGCGCCAGCAGAACCGGGACAGGGGACACAGATACGCAGTATTTT
few	TRBJ2-1	TRBV9	TRBD2	CASSVLAGGNNEQFF	TGTGCCAGCAGCGTCTTGGCGGGAGGGAACAATGAGCAGTTCTTC
NA	TRBJ1-2	TRBV27	TRBD1	CASSAWDRVGYTF	TGTGCCAGCAGTGCCTGGGACAGGGTAGGCTACACCTTC
NA	TRBJ2-2	TRBV25-1	NA	CASSVGNRVYAGELFF	TGTGCCAGCAGTGTTGGAAACAGGGTTTATGCCGGGGAGCTGTTTTTT
NA	TRBJ2-7	TRBV6-5	NA	CASSVSAGESYEQYF	TGTGCCAGCAGTGTCTCGGCAGGGGAGTCCTACGAGCAGTACTTC
NA	TRBJ2-5	TRBV14	NA	CASSSLPQGGQETQYF	TGTGCCAGCAGCTCGCTCCCACAGGGTGGGCAAGAGACCCAGTACTTC
NA	TRBJ1-6	TRBV27	NA	CASSLGRQGISPLHF	TGTGCCAGCAGTTTAGGAAGGCAGGGTATTTCACCCCTCCACTTT
NA	TRBJ2-7	TRBV19	TRBD2	CASSIAELAGITTPKYEQYF	TGTGCCAGTAGTATCGCGGAACTAGCGGGAATAACCACCCCCAAATACGAGCAGTACTTC
NA	TRBJ2-7	TRBV2	TRBD2	CASTGQGGPYEQYF	TGTGCCAGCACTGGGCAGGGAGGGCCCTACGAGCAGTACTTC
NA	TRBJ1-1	TRBV7-9	NA	CASSPRGSDTEAFF	TGTGCCAGCAGCCCCAGGGGAAGTGACACTGAAGCTTTCTTT
NA	TRBJ2-7	TRBV6-1	NA	CASTNTPYEQYF	TGTGCCAGCACGAACACACCCTACGAGCAGTACTTC
NA	TRBJ1-5	TRBV6-5	NA	CASSEGTRNQPQHF	TGTGCCAGCTCCGAGGGGACACGGAATCAGCCCCAGCATTTT
NA	TRBJ2-3	TRBV5-1	TRBD2	CASSLEGGTSLYF	TGCGCCAGCAGCTTGGAGGGTGGGACTAGCCTCTATTTT
once	TRBJ2-3	TRBV7-3	TRBD2	CASSWGLAGATDTQYF	TGTGCCAGCAGCTGGGGACTAGCGGGAGCCACAGATACGCAGTATTTT
few	TRBJ1-1	TRBV27	NA	CASRETGPPNTEAFF	TGTGCCAGCAGGGAAACAGGGCCCCCGAACACTGAAGCTTTCTTT
NA	TRBJ2-7	TRBV27	TRBD1	CASSFATGVWYEQYF	TGTGCCAGCAGTTTTGCGACAGGGGTTTGGTACGAGCAGTACTTC
NA	TRBJ2-1	TRBV7-6	TRBD2	CASSQSGGYNEQFF	TGTGCCAGCAGCCAAAGCGGGGGCTACAATGAGCAGTTCTTC
NA	TRBJ2-7	TRBV7-9	NA	CASSLVAGGGAGEQYF	TGTGCCAGCAGCTTAGTCGCAGGCGGGGGCGCTGGAGAGCAGTACTTC
NA	TRBJ2-1	TRBV5-5	NA	CASSFVAGNEQFF	TGTGCCAGCAGCTTTGTAGCAGGGAATGAGCAGTTCTTC
NA	TRBJ1-1	TRBV7-9	TRBD1	CASSAGQLNTEAFF	TGTGCCAGCAGCGCGGGACAGTTGAACACTGAAGCTTTCTTT
NA	TRBJ1-2	TRBV2	NA	CASISRLPNGYTF	TGTGCCAGCATATCGCGGCTCCCCAATGGCTACACCTTC
NA	TRBJ2-1	TRBV5-5	TRBD1	CASSYPGTGGGNEQFF	TGTGCCAGCAGCTACCCCGGGACAGGGGGGGGCAATGAGCAGTTCTTC
NA	TRBJ1-2	TRBV11-2	TRBD1	CASSPIQGNYGYTF	TGTGCCAGCAGCCCAATACAGGGGAACTATGGCTACACCTTC
NA	TRBJ2-4	TRBV4-1	TRBD2	CASSPLPGGSGENIQYF	TGCGCCAGCAGCCCCCTCCCGGGCGGTAGCGGGGAAAACATTCAGTACTTC
NA	TRBJ2-4	TRBV2	TRBD1	CASRHSGTGYLAKNIQYF	TGTGCCAGCAGGCACTCCGGGACAGGGTATCTAGCCAAAAACATTCAGTACTTC
NA	TRBJ1-4	TRBV4-1	NA	CASSQETGWGEKLFF	TGCGCCAGCAGCCAAGAGACAGGTTGGGGCGAAAAACTGTTTTTT
NA	TRBJ1-1	TRBV6-5	NA	CASSESDRNTEAFF	TGTGCCAGCAGTGAATCGGACAGAAACACTGAAGCTTTCTTT
once	TRBJ1-5	TRBV18	NA	CASSPEEYSNQPQHF	TGTGCCAGCTCACCGGAGGAGTATAGCAATCAGCCCCAGCATTTT
NA	TRBJ2-3	TRBV5-4	NA	CAIGVGTDTQYF	TGTGCCATCGGGGTAGGGACAGATACGCAGTATTTT
once	TRBJ1-2	TRBV7-9	NA	CASSPEYGYTF	TGTGCCAGCAGCCCTGAGTATGGCTACACCTTC
NA	TRBJ1-2	TRBV9	TRBD1	CASSVARDRGLYGYTF	TGTGCCAGCAGCGTAGCACGGGACAGGGGGTTATATGGCTACACCTTC
once	TRBJ2-7	TRBV29-1	NA	CSVGTTYEQYF	TGCAGCGTCGGGACAACCTACGAGCAGTACTTC
once	TRBJ2-2	TRBV9	TRBD2	CASSASGGGTGELFF	TGTGCCAGCAGCGCCTCGGGAGGGGGCACCGGGGAGCTGTTTTTT
NA	TRBJ2-1	TRBV2	TRBD2	CASNVGLAGTLNEQFF	TGTGCCAGCAATGTGGGACTAGCGGGGACTCTCAATGAGCAGTTCTTC
once	TRBJ1-5	TRBV6-5	NA	CASRPLGGRQPQHF	TGTGCCAGCAGACCCCTGGGGGGGCGCCAGCCCCAGCATTTT
NA	TRBJ2-6	TRBV5-6	NA	CASSALTQGDSGANVLTF	TGTGCCAGCAGCGCGCTGACCCAGGGTGACTCTGGGGCCAACGTCCTGACTTTC
NA	TRBJ2-2	TRBV9	NA	CASSVAVVLGARHKDANTGELFF	TGTGCCAGCAGCGTAGCTGTGGTACTCGGAGCGCGGCATAAAGACGCGAACACCGGGGAGCTGTTTTTT
NA	TRBJ1-1	TRBV5-4	NA	CASSLGGGNTEAFF	TGTGCCAGCAGCTTGGGAGGAGGGAACACTGAAGCTTTCTTT
NA	TRBJ1-5	TRBV19	NA	CASSIFTGSNQPQHF	TGTGCCAGTAGTATATTTACAGGGAGCAATCAGCCCCAGCATTTT
NA	TRBJ1-1	TRBV5-4	NA	CASSQGQMNTEAFF	TGTGCCAGCAGCCAGGGACAAATGAACACTGAAGCTTTCTTT